This is a list of T cell receptor beta chains from one sample in a study of blood T cell repertoires in COVID-19. Assay used: immunoSEQ multiplex PCR; TCRdb lists only in-frame clones, some missing. The sample lists about 500,000 clones, approximately 86% occurring once. Sequenced sample: PBMCs or T cells enriched from blood (not recorded which). The receptor source for this set is a woman aged 18-29 years who had recovered from COVID-19. Each CDR3 is given with its conserved first and last residue. The D gene is left open where the match is weak. Some rows have no size entry. The others give once, few or many, or a class for an expanded clone.

V gene	D gene	J gene	clone size	CDR3 protein	CDR3 DNA
TRBV30	NA	TRBJ1-4	NA	CAWAGTTNEKLFF	TGTGCCTGGGCCGGTACAACTAATGAAAAACTGTTTTTT
TRBV9	NA	TRBJ1-3	NA	CASSVVGGTGNTIYF	TGTGCCAGCAGCGTAGTAGGAGGGACTGGAAACACCATATATTTT
TRBV24-1	TRBD1	TRBJ1-1	NA	CATRDRSNTEAFF	TGTGCCACCAGGGACAGGTCTAACACTGAAGCTTTCTTT
TRBV2	TRBD1	TRBJ1-2	NA	CASSLDRGIHGYTF	TGTGCCAGCAGTCTCGACAGGGGAATTCATGGCTACACCTTC
TRBV2	TRBD1	TRBJ1-4	once	CASRSDRGLLF	TGTGCCAGCAGATCTGACAGGGGATTGCTATTT
TRBV7-2	NA	TRBJ1-1	few	CASSLRSTNTEAFF	TGTGCCAGCAGCTTACGGTCAACGAACACTGAAGCTTTCTTT
TRBV19	NA	TRBJ2-2	NA	CASSSNTGELFF	TGTGCCAGTAGTTCAAACACCGGGGAGCTGTTTTTT
TRBV15	NA	TRBJ2-3	NA	CATSRDAGDTQYF	TGTGCCACCAGCAGAGATGCGGGAGATACGCAGTATTTT
TRBV7-9	NA	TRBJ2-1	few	CASSSPVPGNEQFF	TGTGCCAGCAGCTCGCCGGTCCCGGGAAATGAGCAGTTCTTC
TRBV5-4	TRBD2	TRBJ2-5	NA	CASSLGGAGGLETQYF	TGTGCCAGCAGCTTGGGAGGAGCGGGGGGGCTAGAGACCCAGTACTTC
TRBV5-5	NA	TRBJ2-1	NA	CASSLEGQREQFF	TGTGCCAGCAGCTTGGAGGGACAAAGAGAGCAGTTCTTC
TRBV23-1	TRBD1	TRBJ2-7	NA	CASSQPKGQGQYEQYF	TGCGCCAGCAGTCAGCCCAAAGGACAGGGGCAGTACGAGCAGTACTTC
TRBV4-1	TRBD1	TRBJ1-4	NA	CASSLGGPNEKLFF	TGCGCCAGCAGCTTAGGGGGCCCTAATGAAAAACTGTTTTTT
TRBV11-3	NA	TRBJ2-5	once	CASSWGEQETQYF	TGTGCCAGCAGCTGGGGGGAACAAGAGACCCAGTACTTC
TRBV2	TRBD2	TRBJ2-3	NA	CASQPGLAGRGDTQYF	TGTGCCAGCCAGCCGGGACTAGCGGGGAGAGGAGATACGCAGTATTTT
TRBV29-1	NA	TRBJ1-6	NA	CSVEEGKGSPLHF	TGCAGCGTTGAGGAGGGGAAGGGTTCACCCCTCCACTTT
TRBV7-9	NA	TRBJ1-3	NA	CASSRWTAFSGNTIYF	TGTGCCAGCAGCCGGTGGACAGCCTTCTCTGGAAACACCATATATTTT
TRBV3-1/TRBV3-2	NA	TRBJ1-2	NA	CASSQDGVRGYTF	TGTGCCAGCAGCCAAGACGGGGTAAGGGGCTACACCTTC
TRBV2	TRBD2	TRBJ2-1	NA	CASRGARLAENEQFF	TGTGCCAGCCGGGGAGCTAGACTAGCGGAGAATGAGCAGTTCTTC
TRBV5-5	NA	TRBJ1-4	once	CASSLGRIGEKLFF	TGTGCCAGCAGCTTAGGCAGGATAGGCGAAAAACTGTTTTTT
TRBV12-5	NA	TRBJ1-2	NA	CASGPSVSGYTF	TGTGCTAGTGGTCCGAGCGTTTCCGGCTACACCTTC
TRBV6-4	NA	TRBJ2-1	NA	CASSRLVGAGEQFF	TGTGCCAGCAGTCGGCTAGTAGGGGCAGGTGAGCAGTTCTTC
TRBV6-6	NA	TRBJ1-2	NA	CASSLGGNGYTF	TGTGCCAGCAGTTTAGGAGGGAATGGCTACACCTTC
TRBV19	NA	TRBJ1-6	once	CASSHGRQQHNSPLHF	TGTGCCAGTAGCCACGGGAGACAGCAACATAATTCACCCCTCCACTTT
TRBV3-1/TRBV3-2	NA	TRBJ2-1	NA	CASSRRDFYRSSSYNEQFF	TGTGCCAGCAGCCGAAGGGACTTTTACCGATCGAGCTCCTACAATGAGCAGTTCTTC
TRBV3-1/TRBV3-2	NA	TRBJ1-5	NA	CASSFSGGQPQHF	TGTGCCAGCAGCTTCTCGGGGGGCCAGCCCCAGCATTTT